The 26 T cell receptor beta chains in this list originate from one sample, sequenced in a study of shared clonotypes between healthy human individuals. Some clones are missing from TCRdb's copy, which holds only in-frame ones; the method was immunoSEQ multiplex PCR. Here the sample spans approximately 1,500,000 clones, 95% to 99% being singletons. Sequencing was carried out using naive CD4+ T cells sorted from blood. Regarding subset: CD45RA+ positively selected. These receptors were taken from a man between 25 and 39 years old in good health.

The gene calls are TRBV14 and TRBJ1-5; D ambiguous. The CDR3 has 23 residues. CDR1 is SGHDN and CDR2 is FVKESK in the germline V gene. V was cut by 1 base and J by 5 bases, with 36 bases left in between. CDR3 nucleotides: TGTGCCAGCAGCCAAGGTCGGGCCCATCACGTATGGCAGGTTCGCCTTCGGGATCAGCCCCAGCATTTT. It translates to CASSQGRAHHVWQVRLRDQPQHF.

The chain has TRBV7-9 and TRBJ1-2, with 8 bases identical to TRBD1. This CDR3 is 15 amino acids long. Unmatched junction bases numbered 11, after V lost 4 bases and J lost 7 bases. The germline V gene encodes CDR1 SEHNR and CDR2 FQNEAQ (reference sequence). The CDR3 region is CASSYLRGQSTGYTF. CDR3 nucleotides: TGTGCCAGCAGCTACCTCAGGGGGCAAAGTACTGGCTACACCTTC.

The V gene is TRBV19, the J gene TRBJ2-1; 9 positions match TRBD2. Trimming cost V 0 bases and J 5 bases; bases outside gene matches: 5. CDR3 size: 16 residues. Per germline, CDR1 LNHDA and CDR2 SQIVND (reference sequence). CDR3 loop: CASSIDLWTSDNEQFF. Written as DNA, the CDR3 is TGTGCCAGTAGTATAGATCTATGGACTAGCGACAATGAGCAGTTCTTC.

CDR3 sequence: CARSDRTHTGNTIYF. For the CDR3, the DNA is TGTGCCAGGTCCGATAGGACCCATACTGGAAACACCATATATTTT. The V gene is TRBV5-3, the J gene TRBJ1-3, with D unclear. TRBV5-3 is filed as an ORF, its function uncertain. The CDR3 length is 15 residues. V lost 8 bases and J 2 bases, leaving 17 bases between the germline ends.

The rearrangement joins TRBV19 to TRBJ2-5; the match to TRBD1 covers 8 bases. The germline V gene has CDR1 LNHDA and CDR2 SQIVND (reference sequence). CDR3 length: 13 amino acids. After removal of 5 bases from V and 3 bases from J, the junction contained 2 bases not matched to a gene. The CDR3 sequence: CASSQDREETQYF. The CDR3 DNA sequence: TGTGCCAGTAGTCAGGACAGGGAAGAGACCCAGTACTTC.

The rearrangement links TRBV29-1 to TRBJ1-1; no definite D call. The V gene lost 4 bases and the J gene lost 10 bases, with 13 bases spanning the gap. From germline, CDR1 is SQVTM and CDR2 ANQGSEA. This CDR3 comprises 11 residues. The CDR3 DNA sequence: TGCAGCGTTGGGGGTGAGAGTGTAGCTTTCTTT. Its protein product is CSVGGESVAFF.

The chain employs TRBV15 and TRBJ2-2; TRBD1 might be the D (6 bases). The CDR3 extends over 13 amino acids. V was trimmed by 9 bases and J by 2 bases, leaving 10 bases between them. Germline CDR1 LNHNV, CDR2 YYDKDF (reference sequence). The DNA of the CDR3 is TGTGCCACAAAGGACAGCAACACCGGGGAGCTGTTTTTT. It codes for CATKDSNTGELFF.

The chain carries TRBV28 and TRBJ2-5; D remains ambiguous. The germline V gene has CDR1 MDHEN and CDR2 SYDVKM. The CDR3 has 14 amino acids. V lost 7 bases, J lost 4 bases, and 16 bases lay in between. In nucleotides, the CDR3 is TGTGCCAGCATGCCGGGCGGCACTACAGAGACCCAGTACTTC. Amino acids: CASMPGGTTETQYF.

J is TRBJ1-2 and V is TRBV30; D is ambiguous. V lost 0 bases, J lost 4 bases, and 12 bases lay in between. Germline CDR1 is GTSNPN and CDR2 is SVGIG (reference sequence). The CDR3 spans 14 residues. DNA of the CDR3: TGTGCCTGGAGTGTATCCCCTAAGCCCTATGGCTACACCTTC. Translating gives CAWSVSPKPYGYTF.

The chain has TRBV4-1 and TRBJ2-7; TRBD2 might be the D (5 bases). V lost 4 bases and J lost 1, with 11 bases in between. From germline, CDR1 is MGHRA and CDR2 YSYEKL. The CDR3 has 14 amino acids. The CDR3 loop is CASSRPGESYEQYF. CDR3 DNA sequence: TGCGCCAGCAGCCGCCCCGGGGAATCCTACGAGCAGTACTTC.

In its sample, this clone was seen once. The chain links TRBV29-1 to TRBJ2-3; 9 positions agree with TRBD1. Losses at the gene ends were 1 base for V and 2 bases for J; bases not matched to a gene: 4. This CDR3 spans 15 amino acids. Germline V CDR1 and CDR2: SQVTM, ANQGSEA. The CDR3 DNA reads TGCAGCGTTGAAGCCCGGGACAGGGACACAGATACGCAGTATTTT. This gives the protein CSVEARDRDTDTQYF.

In DNA, the CDR3 is TGTGCCAGCAGTGAAGGACGCCCGGTTCGGGGCTACACCTTC. This gives the protein CASSEGRPVRGYTF. V is TRBV28 and J is TRBJ1-2; no clear D gene. Germline V CDR1 and CDR2: MDHEN, SYDVKM. The length of the CDR3 is 14 residues. The V end lost 5 bases, the J end lost 8 bases, and 18 bases lay between the germline ends.

V usage is TRBV28 and J usage is TRBJ1-1; maybe TRBD1 (5 bases). The CDR3 has 15 residues. V was shortened by 5 bases and J by 4 bases, with 17 bases between the two germline ends. Germline CDR1 is MDHEN and CDR2 is SYDVKM. The chain's CDR3 is CASSPPEGRGTEAFF. CDR3 bases: TGTGCCAGCAGTCCTCCGGAGGGGAGGGGCACTGAAGCTTTCTTT.

The rearrangement joins TRBV5-1 to TRBJ2-1; D is possibly TRBD1 or TRBD2 (5 bases each). Deletions cut 7 bases from V and 9 bases from J, with 14 bases between. Germline V lookup: CDR1 SGHRS, CDR2 YFSETQ. This CDR3 has 12 amino acids. CDR3 in DNA: TGCGCCAGCTCCGAGGGGCCTCGTGAGCAGTTCTTC. Translated, it gives CASSEGPREQFF.

The chain employs TRBV7-9 and TRBJ2-7; maybe TRBD2 (6 bases). CDR1 is SEHNR, CDR2 FQNEAQ, per germline (reference sequence). Between the trimmed V and J ends, which lost 2 bases and 7 bases, there was a span of 12 bases. This CDR3 comprises 13 residues. The CDR3 loop is CASSLSGAGEQYF. CDR3 sequence (DNA): TGTGCCAGCAGCTTAAGTGGGGCGGGAGAGCAGTACTTC.

The gene calls are TRBV11-3 and TRBJ2-3; 9 bases are shared with TRBD2. CDR3 size: 16 residues. Unmatched junction bases numbered 6, after V lost 1 base and J lost 4 bases. The germline gives CDR1 SGHNT, CDR2 YENEEA. This CDR3 reads CASSLGPAGGPDTQYF. CDR3 nucleotide sequence: TGTGCCAGCAGCTTAGGGCCAGCGGGAGGTCCAGATACGCAGTATTTT.

The J gene is TRBJ2-1, the V gene TRBV5-4, with D maybe TRBD2 (5 bases). CDR1 and CDR2 from the germline V gene are SGHNT and YYREEE (reference sequence). This CDR3 is built from 13 residues. V lost 2 bases, J lost 9 bases, and 12 bases lay in between. CDR3 bases: TGTGCCAGCAGCTTTCCCCCTCGGGGTGAGCAGTTCTTC. This encodes CASSFPPRGEQFF.

CDR3 nucleotide sequence: TGTGCCAGCAGCGCCCGGGACAGCCGCTACGAGCAGTACTTC. Amino acid sequence: CASSARDSRYEQYF. This rearrangement joins TRBV9 to TRBJ2-7, with TRBD1 matching over 7 bases. The CDR3 spans 14 residues. After removal of 3 bases from V and 3 bases from J, the junction contained 6 bases not matched to a gene. Per the germline V gene, CDR1 is SGDLS and CDR2 is YYNGEE.

This sequence joins TRBV19 and TRBJ2-2, with a tentative D call TRBD1 (5 bases). CDR1 is LNHDA, CDR2 SQIVND, per germline (reference sequence). The CDR3 contains 16 residues. The V gene lost 3 bases and the J gene lost 2 bases, with 13 bases spanning the gap. CDR3 coding DNA: TGTGCCAGTAGTATGCCCCGCGACAGAAACACCGGGGAGCTGTTTTTT. The encoded protein is CASSMPRDRNTGELFF.

V usage is TRBV7-9 and J usage is TRBJ2-7, with 7 bases identical to TRBD1. This CDR3 has 14 residues. J was trimmed by 5 bases and V by 5 bases; bases with no gene match: 9. Per germline, CDR1 SEHNR and CDR2 FQNEAQ (reference sequence). DNA of the CDR3: TGTGCCAGCAGCATTCGACAGGGAGCAGACGAGCAGTACTTC. Translating gives CASSIRQGADEQYF.

This chain links TRBV6-5 with TRBJ2-1; 7 nucleotides align to TRBD2. With 6 bases clipped from V and 7 bases from J, the junction kept 9 bases outside the gene matches. Per germline, CDR1 MNHEY and CDR2 SVGAGI. This CDR3 spans 14 amino acids. The CDR3 nucleotides read TGTGCCAGCAGAAAAGGCGGGAGAAGTAATGAGCAGTTCTTC. Its protein product is CASRKGGRSNEQFF.

The chain joins TRBV28 to TRBJ2-5; D might be TRBD2 (6 bases). Germline V gene sequence: CDR1 MDHEN, CDR2 SYDVKM. Trimming removed 5 bases from V and 2 bases from J, with 15 bases in between. The CDR3 is 15 amino acids. The CDR3 sequence: CASSPLVREQETQYF. The CDR3, as DNA: TGTGCCAGCAGTCCCCTGGTCCGGGAGCAAGAGACCCAGTACTTC.

The chain links TRBV18 to TRBJ2-7; 11 bases align to TRBD1. V lost 0 bases, J lost 6 bases, and 10 bases stayed unmatched. The CDR3 consists of 17 residues. Germline V lookup: CDR1 KGHSH, CDR2 LQKENI. CDR3 bases: TGTGCCAGCTCACCACCAGGATCCGGGACAGGGGGGGCCGAGCAGTACTTC. Translating gives CASSPPGSGTGGAEQYF. Full variable domain (rest looked up from reference TRBV18 and TRBJ2-7): NAGVMQNPRHLVRRRGQEARLRCSPMKGHSHVYWYRQLPEEGLKFMVYLQKENIIDESGMPKERFSAEFPKEGPSILRIQQVVRGDSAAYFCASSPPGSGTGGAEQYFGPGTRLTVT.

This sequence joins TRBV9 and TRBJ2-1; the match to TRBD2 covers 11 bases. Losses at the gene ends were 4 bases for V and 3 bases for J; bases not matched to a gene: 9. The CDR3 consists of 17 residues. CDR1 and CDR2 from the germline V gene are SGDLS and YYNGEE. As DNA, the CDR3 is TGTGCCAGCAGCCCGGGGGGACTAGCGGTTTTCTACAATGAGCAGTTCTTC. Its protein product is CASSPGGLAVFYNEQFF.

Note on this clone: This specimen includes other DNA sequences encoding the same CDR3. V usage is TRBV6-6 and J usage is TRBJ1-5; D remains unclear. V was shortened by 5 bases and J by 4 bases, with 3 bases between the two germline ends. The CDR3 runs to 11 residues. From germline, CDR1 is MNHNY and CDR2 SVGAGI (reference sequence). The DNA of the CDR3 is TGTGCCAGCAGTGGGAATCAGCCCCAGCATTTT. The encoded protein is CASSGNQPQHF.

The rearrangement uses TRBV6-1 and TRBJ1-2; D gene uncertain. The CDR3 spans 14 residues. Per germline, CDR1 MNHNS and CDR2 SASEGT. The V gene lost 6 bases and the J gene lost 0 bases, with 11 bases spanning the gap. CDR3 coding DNA: TGTGCCAGCAGCCCAGGCCCTACTAACTATGGCTACACCTTC. Translating gives CASSPGPTNYGYTF.